The 20 T cell receptor beta chains in this list originate from one sample, sequenced in a study of T cell responses to AZD1222 COVID-19 vaccine (dated by TCRdb to about 2021). Receptor libraries were prepared by the immunoSEQ multiplex PCR assay. Drawn from immuneACCESS, this table holds only the in-frame rearrangements with V and J called that TCRdb kept. Clones are partly lost; checked studies trace under half to an unresolved V gene and leave the rest unexplained. This sample lists approximately 100,000 clones; 90% were detected once. The top ten hold 1% to 1.5% of the sample. This sample's time point label indicates: baseline before first vaccination. The sample was peripheral blood, taken on day 0 of AZD1222 vaccination. The receptor set was obtained from an adult in good health.

The gene calls are TRBV2 and TRBJ2-7; the D is unclear. The length of the CDR3 is 13 residues. Between the trimmed V and J ends, which lost 8 bases and 2 bases, there was a span of 13 bases. The germline CDR1 and CDR2 sequences are SNHLY and FYNNEI. The CDR3 here is CASFRLAPYEQYF. CDR3 DNA: TGTGCCAGCTTTCGCTTGGCACCCTACGAGCAGTACTTC.

This chain links TRBV9 with TRBJ1-6; D is undetermined. V lost 3 bases and J 0 bases, leaving 10 bases between the germline ends. CDR1 is SGDLS, CDR2 YYNGEE, per germline. CDR3 length equals 16 residues. The CDR3 nucleotides read TGTGCCAGCAGCGCCTCACCGAGCTCCTATAATTCACCCCTCCACTTT. Protein product: CASSASPSSYNSPLHF.

This CDR3 reads CASSPRTSTGAYGYTF. The CDR3 DNA is TGCGCCAGCAGCCCCCGAACCTCGACAGGGGCCTATGGCTACACCTTC. V usage is TRBV5-1 and J usage is TRBJ1-2; 8 positions match TRBD1. The CDR3 consists of 16 residues. The V and J ends lost 4 bases and 4 bases, in that order; junction bases with no gene match: 12. In germline, CDR1 is SGHRS, CDR2 YFSETQ.

The gene calls are TRBV7-6 and TRBJ2-3; possibly TRBD1 for D (6 bases). The CDR3 is 17 residues long. Germline V CDR1 and CDR2: SGHVS, FNYEAQ. Trimming removed 5 bases at V and 0 bases at J, with 18 bases between. This CDR3 reads CASSPTSGAGSTDTQYF. The CDR3 nucleotides are TGTGCCAGCAGCCCTACGTCAGGGGCGGGCAGCACAGATACGCAGTATTTT.

The V and J genes are TRBV6-5 and TRBJ2-7; a possible D gene is TRBD2 (5 bases). This CDR3 is 12 amino acids long. The germline V gene has CDR1 MNHEY and CDR2 SVGAGI. Trimming left V 6 bases short and J 6 bases short, with 12 bases between. The CDR3 reads CASSAEGFEQYF. For the CDR3, the DNA is TGTGCCAGCAGCGCCGAGGGTTTCGAGCAGTACTTC.

V is TRBV5-6 and J is TRBJ1-6; D not certain. Per the germline V gene, CDR1 is SGHDT and CDR2 is YYEEEE. The CDR3 has 12 amino acids. Between the trimmed V and J ends, which lost 2 bases and 9 bases, there was a span of 6 bases. The CDR3 region is CASSLLLSPLHF. CDR3 DNA: TGTGCCAGCAGCTTACTTCTTTCACCCCTCCACTTT. The whole variable domain, remainder taken from reference TRBV5-6 and TRBJ1-6, is DAGVTQSPTHLIKTRGQQVTLRCSPKSGHDTVSWYQQALGQGPQFIFQYYEEEERQRGNFPDRFSGHQFPNYSSELNVNALLLGDSALYLCASSLLLSPLHFGNGTRLTVT.

In regard to this clone: One junction end does not reproduce the germline sequence, and a read error may be involved. The V and J genes are TRBV5-6 and TRBJ1-1; 7 bases agree with TRBD1. The CDR3 length is 11 residues. Per the germline V gene, CDR1 is SGHDT and CDR2 is YYEEEE. CDR3: CASSQGQLTVF. CDR3 nucleotides: TGTGCCAGCAGCCAGGGACAGTTGACCGTCTTT.

The CDR3 loop reads CASSQGGLAQETQYF. In nucleotides, the CDR3 is TGTGCCAGCAGCCAAGGCGGACTAGCCCAAGAGACCCAGTACTTC. The chain couples TRBV3-1 (or the pseudogene TRBV3-2) to TRBJ2-5, with 8 bases aligning to TRBD2. CDR1 LGHDT and CDR2 YNNKEL come from the germline V gene (reference sequence). V shed 1 base, J shed 1 base, and the junction held 2 bases outside the gene matches. The CDR3 is 15 amino acids.

Only one count was recorded for this clone. The chain has TRBV5-1 and TRBJ2-2, with 7 positions matching TRBD2. The CDR3 totals 16 residues. Germline values: CDR1 SGHRS, CDR2 YFSETQ. V was pared by 2 bases and J by 2 bases, with 6 bases of the junction left unmatched. The CDR3 protein is CASSFRASGNTGELFF. CDR3 bases: TGCGCCAGCAGCTTCCGGGCTAGCGGAAACACCGGGGAGCTGTTTTTT.

The chain employs TRBV7-2 and TRBJ2-1; maybe TRBD2 (5 bases). The CDR3 extends over 14 amino acids. Germline values: CDR1 SGHTA, CDR2 FQGNSA. V was trimmed by 5 bases and J by 9 bases, leaving 17 bases between them. The CDR3 spells CASSPRTGSVEQFF. In DNA form, the CDR3 reads TGTGCCAGCAGCCCGCGGACGGGGAGTGTTGAGCAGTTCTTC.

V usage is TRBV5-5 and J usage is TRBJ1-1; D gene ambiguous. The CDR3 sequence is 13 residues long. The V end was cut by 1 base, the J end by 7 bases, with 11 bases between. Per germline, CDR1 SGHKS and CDR2 YYEKEE (reference sequence). The CDR3 nucleotides read TGTGCCAGCAGCTTGCCCAGTCTTAGTGAAGCTTTCTTT. Translating gives CASSLPSLSEAFF.

This clone was recorded once. This chain joins TRBV18 and TRBJ1-4; maybe TRBD1 (6 bases). The V end lost 5 bases, the J end lost 7 bases, and 17 bases lay between the germline ends. This CDR3 contains 15 residues. Germline assignment: CDR1 KGHSH and CDR2 LQKENI. CDR3 in amino acids: CASSVEGGRGEKLFF. The DNA for the CDR3 is TGTGCCAGCTCAGTAGAAGGGGGGCGTGGTGAAAAACTGTTTTTT.

The rearrangement joins TRBV18 to TRBJ1-1; D unclear. The length of the CDR3 is 16 residues. The V and J ends lost 2 bases and 1 base respectively, with 14 bases between them. The V gene's germline CDR1 is KGHSH and CDR2 LQKENI. DNA for the CDR3: TGTGCCAGCTCACCAGTAGGACCCGGGAAGAACACTGAAGCTTTCTTT. It codes for CASSPVGPGKNTEAFF.

The chain has TRBV6-5 and TRBJ2-1; TRBD1 matches at 7 bases. Germline V gene data show CDR1 as MNHEY and CDR2 as SVGAGI. V shed 6 bases, J shed 6 bases, and the junction held 5 bases outside the gene matches. This CDR3 comprises 13 residues. CDR3 in DNA: TGTGCCAGCAGCCTGGGACAGTCCAATGAGCAGTTCTTC. This sequence encodes CASSLGQSNEQFF.

The rearrangement joins TRBV27 to TRBJ2-6, with D perhaps matching TRBD2 (6 bases). CDR1 and CDR2 from the germline V gene are MNHEY and SMNVEV (reference sequence). This CDR3 region has 17 residues. V lost 3 bases, J lost 0 bases, and 12 bases lay in between. The CDR3 coding sequence is TGTGCCAGCAGTTTGCGGGGATTAAACTCTGGGGCCAACGTCCTGACTTTC. Translating gives CASSLRGLNSGANVLTF.

V gene TRBV4-1 combines with J gene TRBJ1-5; D not certain. This CDR3 comprises 16 residues. CDR1 is MGHRA and CDR2 is YSYEKL in the germline V gene. Trimming removed 1 base at V and 0 bases at J, with 10 bases between. The CDR3 is CASSQGRLGSNQPQHF. CDR3 nucleotide sequence: TGCGCCAGCAGCCAAGGCCGCTTAGGTAGCAATCAGCCCCAGCATTTT.

This clone has a single count. V and J are TRBV10-3 and TRBJ1-2; 7 positions match TRBD1. Germline loops: CDR1 ENHRY, CDR2 SYGVKD. The CDR3 covers 18 residues. J gave up 0 bases and V 3 bases, and 13 bases lay outside the gene matches. The CDR3 sequence: CAISDSRDSPGANYGYTF. The CDR3 bases are TGTGCCATCAGTGATTCACGGGACAGCCCCGGAGCTAACTATGGCTACACCTTC.

V and J are TRBV2 and TRBJ1-6, with D tentatively TRBD1 (5 bases). The CDR3 length is 15 residues. V lost 4 bases, J lost 6 bases, and 13 bases lay in between. Per germline, CDR1 SNHLY and CDR2 FYNNEI. Here the CDR3 DNA reads TGTGCCAGCAGTGGGGTTGGGGGGTCTAATTCACCCCTCCACTTT. Its translation is CASSGVGGSNSPLHF.

This clone is a singleton in its sample. The genes are TRBV12-3 or TRBV12-4 and TRBJ1-2; 7 nucleotides line up with TRBD1. After removal of 6 bases from V and 6 bases from J, the junction contained 7 bases not matched to a gene. This CDR3 is built from 13 residues. The CDR3 bases are TGTGCCAGCAGGCCGACAGGGTGGGATGGCTACACCTTC. This gives the protein CASRPTGWDGYTF.

V and J are TRBV3-1 (or the pseudogene TRBV3-2) and TRBJ2-7, with 11 positions matching TRBD2. Looked up from germline, CDR1 is LGHDT and CDR2 is YNNKEL (reference sequence). CDR3 length equals 18 residues. Trimming at V came to 2 bases and at J to 2 bases, leaving 11 bases not matched to a gene. CDR3 sequence reads: CASSQHSGGGPRAYEQYF. CDR3 DNA sequence: TGTGCCAGCAGCCAACATAGCGGGGGGGGTCCCAGGGCCTACGAGCAGTACTTC.